The clone carrying this TCR beta chain was picked up a small number of times. The source of the sample is a study of T-cell reconstitution after alpha-beta-depleted transplantation in children. For TCRbeta, the library was prepared with unique molecular identifiers. TCRdb reprocessed the PCR reads with MiXCR, giving one entry per CDR3 protein. The sample comprises about 540,000 distinct CDR3 sequences, around 19% of which are singletons, and approximately 3% rests with the top ten. CDR3 length equals 15 residues. CDR1 KGHSH and CDR2 LQKENI come from the germline V gene. V was shortened by 4 bases and J by 4 bases, with 16 bases between the two germline ends.

This chain joins TRBV18 and TRBJ1-1, with D possibly TRBD1 on 5 matching bases. This sequence was found in a human donor who donated a stem cell graft to a child with acute lymphoblastic leukemia. The material sequenced was PBMCs from the stem cell graft donor, taken from the stem cell graft. Here the CDR3 reads CASSLGQGFATEAFF. For the CDR3, the DNA is TGTGCCAGCTCACTGGGCCAGGGCTTTGCCACTGAAGCTTTCTTT. The entire variable domain, with the rest obtained from reference TRBV18 and TRBJ1-1, is as follows: NAGVMQNPRHLVRRRGQEARLRCSPMKGHSHVYWYRQLPEEGLKFMVYLQKENIIDESGMPKERFSAEFPKEGPSILRIQQVVRGDSAAYFCASSLGQGFATEAFFGQGTRLTVV.